Presented here are 6 T cell receptor beta chains from one specimen sequenced in a study of blood T cells in healthy people across ages. Through a sample-barcoded 5' primer and a J-beta primer mix, a second PCR was run for roughly 6 to 12 cycles. TCRdb re-derived calls from the 5' RACE reads in MiXCR, one entry per CDR3 protein. The sample contains roughly 1.9 million distinct CDR3 sequences, about 39% of which appear only once. The specimen sequenced was blood. The receptors were gathered from a human donor in good health.

This clonotype has more than one count but fewer than ten. The J gene is TRBJ1-5, the V gene TRBV15, with D maybe TRBD1 (5 bases). The CDR3 totals 15 residues. V was cut by 0 bases and J by 6 bases, with 12 bases left in between. From germline, CDR1 is LNHNV and CDR2 YYDKDF (reference sequence). As DNA, the CDR3 is TGTGCCACCAGCAGAGATTCGGGTGGGGGTCAGCCCCAGCATTTT. It encodes CATSRDSGGGQPQHF.

The chain carries TRBV4-3 and TRBJ1-1, with 12 bases fitting TRBD1. There are 18 residues in the CDR3. Germline V gives CDR1 LGHNA, CDR2 YSLEER. V shed 1 base, J shed 11 bases, and the junction held 17 bases outside the gene matches. The CDR3, as DNA: TGCGCCAGCAGCCAAGGGGACAGGGGGCCGGAATCTCCCGGGGGGGCTTTCTTT. Residues: CASSQGDRGPESPGGAFF.

The rearrangement uses TRBV12-3 or TRBV12-4 and TRBJ1-1; TRBD1 matches at 8 bases. This CDR3 is built from 11 residues. The V segment lost 6 bases and the J segment 14 bases; nucleotides outside the gene matches: 8. CDR3 amino acids: CASSWDRRKFF. CDR3 nucleotide sequence: TGTGCCAGCAGCTGGGACAGGAGGAAATTCTTT.

This clonotype was observed a few times. The rearrangement joins TRBV7-2 to TRBJ1-2, with a possible D match to TRBD1 (5 bases). This CDR3 comprises 17 residues. Trimming removed 5 bases from V and 6 bases from J, with 25 bases in between. Germline CDR1 SGHTA, CDR2 FQGNSA. The CDR3 DNA sequence: TGTGCCAGCAGCCCCCGGGACGGAGGTGGGGGTGATAATGGCTACACCTTC. This sequence encodes CASSPRDGGGGDNGYTF.

A word on this clonotype: Germline and junction disagree at one end, which may indicate a read error. The rearrangement joins TRBV29-1 to TRBJ1-2; D is possibly TRBD1 (5 bases). This CDR3 comprises 15 residues. Germline V lookup: CDR1 SQVTM, CDR2 ANQGSEA. The DNA of the CDR3 is TGCAGCGTCGACGACAGTTTCTTGCCTTCCTATGACTACACCTTC. Residues: CSVDDSFLPSYDYTF.

This chain connects TRBV5-1 to TRBJ2-7; D may be TRBD2 (5 bases). The J call may be faulty, since TRBJ2-5 better matches the DNA end. Germline assignment: CDR1 SGHRS and CDR2 YFSETQ. This CDR3 spans 13 amino acids. This chain's CDR3 is CASSLELGGTQYF. Written as DNA, the CDR3 is TGCGCCAGCAGCTTGGAACTAGGTGGGACCCAGTACTTC.